One sample yielded the 23 T cell receptor beta chains listed below, sequenced in a study of post-analysis software for immune sequencing data. No cognate antigen is known for these TCRs. Study conclusions and caveats: Patients used several TRBV segments, including TRBV5-6, TRBV5-1 and TRBV20-1, more often than controls.

cDNA libraries for TCR beta contained unique molecular identifiers. TCRdb analysed the PCR reads with MiXCR anew, one entry per CDR3 protein. The data contain approximately 360,000 distinct CDR3 sequences, around a third of them singletons. The sequenced material came from blood. Source of these receptors: a girl aged 10 to 17 with multiple sclerosis.

The rearrangement uses TRBV5-1 and TRBJ1-1, with 7 bases that match TRBD1. The CDR3 has 13 amino acids. V was clipped by 6 bases and J by 7 bases; unmatched bases: 9. Germline assignment: CDR1 SGHRS and CDR2 YFSETQ. CDR3 DNA sequence: TGCGCCAGCAAAACAGGGGTTCTGGATGAAGCTTTCTTT. Its translation: CASKTGVLDEAFF.

V gene TRBV6-5 combines with J gene TRBJ2-7; 9 bases align to TRBD1. The CDR3 runs 15 residues. Losses at the gene ends were 4 bases for V and 2 bases for J; bases not matched to a gene: 6. Germline CDR1 is MNHEY and CDR2 is SVGAGI. The CDR3 reads CASSSGTGNTYEQYF. The CDR3 nucleotides read TGTGCCAGCAGTTCCGGGACAGGGAACACCTACGAGCAGTACTTC.

This chain uses TRBV12-3 or TRBV12-4 with TRBJ1-1; 8 positions match TRBD1. This CDR3 region has 12 residues. Trimming at V came to 5 bases and at J to 6 bases, leaving 2 bases not matched to a gene. This CDR3 reads CASSMTGAEAFF. CDR3 bases: TGTGCCAGCAGTATGACAGGGGCTGAAGCTTTCTTT.

This clonotype was seen at least ten times. The chain joins TRBV4-3 to TRBJ2-7; D gene uncertain. Per germline, CDR1 LGHNA and CDR2 YSLEER. V was shortened by 0 bases and J by 3 bases, with 9 bases between the two germline ends. This CDR3 contains 14 residues. The CDR3 nucleotides are TGCGCCAGCAGCCAAGATACCAGGAACTACGAGCAGTACTTC. Translation gives CASSQDTRNYEQYF.

This clonotype was seen only a few times. V usage is TRBV11-2 and J usage is TRBJ2-4, with 10 bases matching TRBD2. The CDR3 is 16 residues long. The V segment lost 4 bases and the J segment 7 bases; nucleotides outside the gene matches: 10. Germline V CDR1 and CDR2: SGHAT, FQNNGV. Here the CDR3 DNA reads TGTGCCAGCAGCTCTATAGCGGGGGGCCCGGGGAACATTCAGTACTTC. The encoded protein is CASSSIAGGPGNIQYF.

This clonotype occurred a few times. The rearrangement uses TRBV11-2 and TRBJ2-7; 15 nucleotides agree with TRBD2. Per germline, CDR1 SGHAT and CDR2 FQNNGV. The CDR3 totals 17 residues. The J segment lost 5 bases and the V segment lost 5 bases, leaving 10 bases of the junction unmatched. For the CDR3, the DNA is TGTGCCAGCAGCCGCCCGGGGACTAGCGGGGGGTCCCACGAGCAGTACTTC. Translated, it gives CASSRPGTSGGSHEQYF.

V usage is TRBV4-1 and J usage is TRBJ2-7; no firm D call. V was pared by 2 bases and J by 3 bases, with 14 bases between. Germline V gene data show CDR1 as MGHRA and CDR2 as YSYEKL. The CDR3 covers 15 residues. The CDR3: CASSQIKMEIYEQYF. The CDR3 nucleotides read TGCGCCAGCAGCCAAATCAAAATGGAGATCTACGAGCAGTACTTC.

The rearrangement links TRBV9 to TRBJ1-2; the D is unclear. The length of the CDR3 is 15 residues. Trimming took off 0 bases at V and 0 bases at J, with 9 bases between the two ends. CDR1 and CDR2 from the germline V gene are SGDLS and YYNGEE. In nucleotides, the CDR3 is TGTGCCAGCAGCGTAGTGAAGGGAACTAACTATGGCTACACCTTC. Protein sequence: CASSVVKGTNYGYTF.

V is TRBV4-2 and J is TRBJ1-1, with 10 bases aligning to TRBD1. The CDR3 spans 18 residues. Germline trimming cut 4 bases from V and 1 base from J; bases unmatched to any gene: 12. Germline V gene lookup returns CDR1 LGHNA and CDR2 YNFKEQ. The CDR3 is CASSPVPDRGTANTEAFF. CDR3 bases: TGTGCCAGCAGCCCGGTGCCGGACAGGGGGACGGCGAACACTGAAGCTTTCTTT.

The V call is TRBV12-3 or TRBV12-4, the J call TRBJ2-7, with TRBD1 matching 9 bases. This CDR3 contains 15 residues. V was pared by 5 bases and J by 2 bases, with 7 bases of the junction left unmatched. CDR3 DNA: TGTGCCAGCAGTCTCCCGGGACAGGGTGCCTACGAGCAGTACTTC. Protein: CASSLPGQGAYEQYF.

This chain uses TRBV3-1 with TRBJ2-3; D uncertain. The germline gives CDR1 LGHDT, CDR2 YNNKEL (reference sequence). Trimming cost V 0 bases and J 7 bases, with 17 bases left between them. This CDR3 spans 16 amino acids. This chain's CDR3 is CASSQDQANNPYTQYF. CDR3 sequence (DNA): TGTGCCAGCAGCCAAGATCAGGCTAACAACCCTTATACGCAGTATTTT.

In its sample, this clonotype was seen a few times. CDR3 in DNA: TGCGCCAGCAGCCAAACCAGGGGAAGGGAAAAACTGTTTTTT. Amino acid sequence: CASSQTRGREKLFF. This sequence joins TRBV4-1 and TRBJ1-4; perhaps TRBD1 as D (6 bases). This CDR3 has 14 residues. The V gene lost 2 bases and the J gene lost 8 bases, with 12 bases spanning the gap. Germline CDR1 reads MGHRA; CDR2 reads YSYEKL.

In regard to this clonotype: This may come from a read error, since a much larger clone is one base off. This chain links TRBV18 with TRBJ2-1; 10 bases match TRBD2. The CDR3 is made up of 15 amino acids. CDR1 KGHSH and CDR2 LQKENI come from the germline V gene. CDR3 nucleotide sequence: TGTGCCGGCTCACCACCGAGCGGGGGGGACAATGAGCAGTTCTTC. It yields the protein CAGSPPSGGDNEQFF.

The genes are TRBV20-1 and TRBJ1-6; TRBD1 agrees at 9 bases. The CDR3 runs 13 residues. CDR1 is DFQATT, CDR2 SNEGSKA, per germline (reference sequence). The ends lost 6 bases at V and 7 bases at J; junction bases unmatched: 4. CDR3 sequence reads: CSAPGQGNSPLHF. CDR3 coding DNA: TGCAGTGCCCCCGGACAGGGGAATTCACCCCTCCACTTT.

The chain couples TRBV12-3 or TRBV12-4 to TRBJ2-7; TRBD1 matches 11 bases. The CDR3 contains 15 residues. V lost 5 bases to trimming and J lost 5 bases; unmatched junction nucleotides: 8. The CDR3 DNA reads TGTGCCAGCAGTCACTCCGGGACAGGGGGACACGAGCAGTACTTC. Translation gives CASSHSGTGGHEQYF.

In this sample, this clonotype turned up a few times. The chain carries TRBV7-2 and TRBJ2-4; D is possibly TRBD1 (5 bases). The J call may be wrong; the DNA end is better matched by TRBJ2-5. Germline loops: CDR1 SGHTA, CDR2 FQGNSA. The CDR3 contains 14 residues. DNA for the CDR3: TGTGCCAGCAGCTTAGCAGGGGCAGAAGAGACCCAGTACTTC. This codes for CASSLAGAEETQYF.

This clonotype has just a few counts. V is TRBV14 and J is TRBJ1-1; D not certain. The CDR3 runs to 16 residues. Trimming took off 1 base at V and 1 base at J, with 13 bases between the two ends. The germline gives CDR1 SGHDN, CDR2 FVKESK. The CDR3 DNA follows: TGTGCCAGCAGCCAAGTGATGGCAGGCCCGAACACTGAAGCTTTCTTT. Translated: CASSQVMAGPNTEAFF.

V is TRBV20-1 and J is TRBJ2-5; D is tentatively TRBD1 or TRBD2 (5 bases each). Trimming removed 6 bases from V and 3 bases from J, with 11 bases in between. The CDR3 is made up of 12 amino acids. The germline V gene has CDR1 DFQATT and CDR2 SNEGSKA (reference sequence). CDR3 bases: TGCAGTGCGGTGGGACCCGAAGAGACCCAGTACTTC. Translation gives CSAVGPEETQYF.

This clonotype was counted a few times. The chain joins TRBV20-1 to TRBJ1-2; 10 bases match TRBD1. CDR1 is DFQATT and CDR2 is SNEGSKA in the germline V gene (reference sequence). V dropped 5 bases and J dropped 2; count of bases not matched to a gene: 5. The CDR3 contains 14 residues. The CDR3 sequence: CSAEDRGPNYGYTF. CDR3 bases: TGCAGTGCTGAAGACAGGGGGCCAAACTATGGCTACACCTTC.

CDR3 sequence: CAIRQEGQPQHF. CDR3 DNA: TGTGCCATCAGACAGGAGGGACAGCCCCAGCATTTT. The chain links TRBV10-3 to TRBJ1-5; D possibly corresponds to TRBD1 (5 bases). The CDR3 consists of 12 residues. Germline V gene lookup returns CDR1 ENHRY and CDR2 SYGVKD. Deletions cut 6 bases from V and 7 bases from J, with 10 bases between.

The chain recombines TRBV2 with TRBJ1-2; a possible D gene is TRBD1 (6 bases). V gave up 0 bases and J gave up 8 bases, with 13 bases separating them. The CDR3 has 14 residues. The germline CDR1 and CDR2 sequences are SNHLY and FYNNEI. The CDR3 DNA sequence: TGTGCCAGCAGTGAAGCACAGGGTGTAAAGGGCTACACCTTC. Translated: CASSEAQGVKGYTF.

With regard to this clonotype: At one of its ends the junction is not consistent with the germline gene, which may arise from a read error. This sequence joins TRBV20-1 and TRBJ1-4; 8 nucleotides align to TRBD1. The germline gives CDR1 DFQATT, CDR2 SNEGSKA (reference sequence). This CDR3 comprises 12 residues. The CDR3 DNA sequence: TGCAGTTACCAGGGGGCAGGCGAAAAACGGTTTTTT. Translating it yields CSYQGAGEKRFF.

The chain carries TRBV29-1 and TRBJ1-2; D possibly corresponds to TRBD1 (6 bases). The V gene's germline CDR1 is SQVTM and CDR2 ANQGSEA. CDR3 length: 13 residues. V was shortened by 5 bases and J by 7 bases, with 17 bases between the two germline ends. The CDR3 sequence: CSVIYQGFGGYTF. DNA of the CDR3: TGCAGCGTTATATATCAGGGGTTTGGTGGCTACACCTTC.